The 32 T cell receptor beta chains reported below all come from one sample, sequenced in a study of blood T cell repertoires in COVID-19. The data were produced by immunoSEQ multiplex PCR, yet TCRdb's version contains in-frame clones alone and is incomplete. This table has approximately 150,000 clones, roughly 90% appearing once. The sequenced sample consisted of peripheral blood. The receptors stem from a human donor in a cohort sampled during active COVID-19.

J is TRBJ1-2 and V is TRBV2, with D possibly TRBD1 on 5 matching bases. Deletions cut 2 bases from V and 4 bases from J, with 14 bases between. The CDR3 is 15 amino acids. Germline V CDR1 and CDR2: SNHLY, FYNNEI. The CDR3 DNA reads TGTGCCAGCAGTGAACAGCAGGGATCCACCTATGGCTACACCTTC. This gives the protein CASSEQQGSTYGYTF.

The rearrangement links TRBV4-1 to TRBJ1-6; tentative D call: TRBD1 (6 bases). V lost 4 bases and J lost 0, with 19 bases in between. This CDR3 region has 19 residues. Germline assignment: CDR1 MGHRA and CDR2 YSYEKL. The CDR3 bases are TGCGCCAGCAGCCTCATCGCCGGGACACCGAACTCCTATAATTCACCCCTCCACTTT. Translation gives CASSLIAGTPNSYNSPLHF.

The chain combines TRBV13 with TRBJ2-3; 10 bases line up with TRBD2. Germline V gene data show CDR1 as PRHDT and CDR2 as FYEKMQ (reference sequence). J gave up 1 base and V 3 bases, and 10 bases lay outside the gene matches. CDR3 length: 18 amino acids. CDR3 nucleotide sequence: TGTGCCAGCAGCTTCCGTAGCGGGGGGCCCTTGGGCACAGATACGCAGTATTTT. Protein: CASSFRSGGPLGTDTQYF.

The chain carries TRBV2 and TRBJ2-3; 8 bases fit TRBD2. V was clipped by 6 bases and J by 2 bases; unmatched bases: 10. This CDR3 has 16 amino acids. The germline V gene has CDR1 SNHLY and CDR2 FYNNEI. The CDR3 loop reads CASSGVGLGNTDTQYF. CDR3 nucleotides: TGTGCCAGCAGCGGAGTGGGACTAGGAAACACAGATACGCAGTATTTT.

This clone was picked up a small number of times. The rearrangement joins TRBV9 to TRBJ2-3, with 12 bases aligning to TRBD2. CDR1 is SGDLS, CDR2 YYNGEE, per germline. With V trimmed by 0 bases and J by 1 base, 6 bases remained unmatched. The CDR3 totals 18 residues. The CDR3 coding sequence is TGTGCCAGCAGCGTAGCTACTAGCGGGGGGCCCCGCACAGATACGCAGTATTTT. Protein product: CASSVATSGGPRTDTQYF.

The chain links TRBV7-6 to TRBJ2-3; 8 bases are shared with TRBD2. J gave up 6 bases and V 5 bases, and 13 bases lay outside the gene matches. The CDR3 has 16 amino acids. From germline, CDR1 is SGHVS and CDR2 FNYEAQ. This CDR3 is CASSPRGAGVADTQYF. CDR3 sequence (DNA): TGTGCCAGCAGCCCTCGGGGAGCGGGGGTCGCGGATACGCAGTATTTT.

The chain couples TRBV11-3 to TRBJ2-2; D possibly corresponds to TRBD2 (6 bases). Trimming shortened V by 5 bases and J by 5 bases, and 12 bases separated the two germline ends. The CDR3 consists of 14 residues. In germline, CDR1 is SGHNT, CDR2 YENEEA. This CDR3 is CASSDPTRTGELFF. CDR3 nucleotide sequence: TGTGCCAGCAGCGACCCGACTAGGACCGGGGAGCTGTTTTTT.

This chain uses TRBV9 with TRBJ2-2, with TRBD2 identical over 11 bases. The V and J ends lost 2 bases and 5 bases, in that order; junction bases with no gene match: 5. In germline, CDR1 is SGDLS, CDR2 YYNGEE. The CDR3 is made up of 16 amino acids. CDR3 DNA sequence: TGTGCCAGCAGCGTTAGCGGGGGGGCGGTTACCGGGGAGCTGTTTTTT. This codes for CASSVSGGAVTGELFF. The full variable domain, its missing parts supplied by reference TRBV9 and TRBJ2-2, is DSGVTQTPKHLITATGQRVTLRCSPRSGDLSVYWYQQSLDQGLQFLIQYYNGEERAKGNILERFSAQQFPDLHSELNLSSLELGDSALYFCASSVSGGAVTGELFFGEGSRLTVL.

This chain connects TRBV6-2 or TRBV6-3 to TRBJ1-2; TRBD1 matches at 12 bases. The CDR3 has 14 amino acids. Germline V CDR1 and CDR2: MNHEY, SVGEGT. V trimming: 3 bases; J trimming: 7 bases; junction bases outside the gene matches: 3. CDR3 nucleotide sequence: TGTGCCAGCAGTTATGGGACAGGGGGCCTTGGCTACACCTTC. It codes for CASSYGTGGLGYTF.

The gene calls are TRBV4-2 and TRBJ1-1; a weak D match, TRBD1 (6 bases). Germline values: CDR1 LGHNA, CDR2 YNFKEQ. Trimming removed 2 bases at V and 6 bases at J, with 10 bases between. There are 13 residues in the CDR3. The chain's CDR3 is CASSQQGIPEAFF. DNA for the CDR3: TGTGCCAGCAGCCAACAGGGGATTCCTGAAGCTTTCTTT.

The chain carries TRBV9 and TRBJ2-3; 7 positions match TRBD2. V lost 0 bases and J lost 3; bases outside the gene matches: 4. The CDR3 has 15 amino acids. Germline V gives CDR1 SGDLS, CDR2 YYNGEE. The CDR3 nucleotides are TGTGCCAGCAGCGTAGTGCGGGGGTGGACAGATACGCAGTATTTT. Translating gives CASSVVRGWTDTQYF.

The chain recombines TRBV29-1 with TRBJ1-2, with 8 positions matching TRBD1. Germline loops: CDR1 SQVTM, CDR2 ANQGSEA. Losses at the gene ends were 7 bases for V and 8 bases for J; bases not matched to a gene: 3. This CDR3 region has 10 residues. The CDR3: CSADRGGYTF. The CDR3 region has the DNA TGCAGCGCTGACAGGGGCGGCTACACCTTC.

J is TRBJ2-2 and V is TRBV3-1 (or the pseudogene TRBV3-2); a weak D match, TRBD1 (7 bases). The CDR3 contains 12 residues. Germline V gene lookup returns CDR1 LGHDT and CDR2 YNNKEL (reference sequence). Trimming cost V 4 bases and J 11 bases, with 11 bases left between them. Here the CDR3 reads CASSPTGTELFF. The CDR3 DNA sequence: TGTGCCAGCAGCCCGACAGGGACTGAGCTGTTTTTT.

The V gene is TRBV6-6, the J gene TRBJ2-2; TRBD1 aligns across 8 bases. The CDR3 totals 15 residues. Per germline, CDR1 MNHNY and CDR2 SVGAGI (reference sequence). The V gene end was trimmed by 4 bases and the J gene end by 4 bases; junction bases not matched to a gene: 5. CDR3 loop: CASSWGDRFTGELFF. Here the CDR3 DNA reads TGTGCCAGCAGTTGGGGGGACAGGTTCACCGGGGAGCTGTTTTTT.

The chain has TRBV7-9 and TRBJ1-1; 8 bases match TRBD1. The germline CDR1 and CDR2 sequences are SEHNR and FQNEAQ (reference sequence). The J segment lost 10 bases and the V segment lost 5 bases, leaving 6 bases of the junction unmatched. The CDR3 spans 12 residues. CDR3 protein: CASSRDTGGAFF. The CDR3 coding sequence is TGTGCCAGCAGCAGAGATACAGGGGGAGCTTTCTTT.

The chain links TRBV5-4 to TRBJ2-1; TRBD2 matches at 10 bases. The CDR3 has 15 amino acids. J lost 6 bases, V lost 2 bases, and 5 bases had no gene match. Germline CDR1 and CDR2: SGHNT and YYREEE (reference sequence). CDR3 DNA sequence: TGTGCCAGCAGCTTAACTAGCGGGGAGGTCAATGAGCAGTTCTTC. This encodes CASSLTSGEVNEQFF.

V and J are TRBV5-8 and TRBJ1-4; D remains unclear. From germline, CDR1 is SGHTS and CDR2 YDEGEE. The germline V and J ends were trimmed by 6 bases and 6 bases, with 18 bases remaining between them. The CDR3 is 15 residues long. CDR3 loop: CASTPSKTPDEKLFF. The CDR3 DNA sequence: TGTGCCAGCACCCCATCTAAGACTCCGGATGAAAAACTGTTTTTT.

This clone was counted only a few times. The chain employs TRBV7-7 and TRBJ2-7; the match to TRBD2 covers 15 bases. V was clipped by 5 bases and J by 5 bases; unmatched bases: 4. Germline V lookup: CDR1 SSHAT, CDR2 FNYEAQ (reference sequence). This CDR3 spans 15 amino acids. The CDR3 loop is CASSAGLAGGNEQYF. As DNA, the CDR3 is TGTGCCAGCAGCGCGGGACTAGCGGGGGGAAACGAGCAGTACTTC.

The J gene is TRBJ2-3, the V gene TRBV12-3 or TRBV12-4; maybe TRBD1 (6 bases). Trimming took 3 bases from V and 10 from J, leaving 11 bases between them. The CDR3 extends over 12 amino acids. CDR3 nucleotides: TGTGCCAGCAGTTTCCCCCAGGGGTCGCAGTATTTT. Its protein product is CASSFPQGSQYF.

In DNA form, the CDR3 reads TGTGCCAGCAGTTTGTTAGACACCGTACGCACTGAAGCTTTCTTT. Residues: CASSLLDTVRTEAFF. V usage is TRBV6-5 and J usage is TRBJ1-1; D ambiguous. This CDR3 has 15 amino acids. CDR1 and CDR2 from the germline V gene are MNHEY and SVGAGI. The V end was cut by 4 bases, the J end by 4 bases, with 16 bases between.

This sequence joins TRBV10-3 and TRBJ1-4, with D hard to call. Germline CDR1 ENHRY, CDR2 SYGVKD. V was cut by 0 bases and J by 5 bases, with 10 bases left in between. The CDR3 runs 15 residues. Here the CDR3 reads CAISESISPNEKLFF. The DNA of the CDR3 is TGTGCCATCAGTGAGTCTATTAGTCCGAATGAAAAACTGTTTTTT.

The table lists this clone with a count of one. The genes are TRBV11-2 and TRBJ1-2, with TRBD1 matching over 7 bases. The CDR3 has 14 amino acids. CDR1 and CDR2 from the germline V gene are SGHAT and FQNNGV. Losses at the gene ends were 4 bases for V and 8 bases for J; bases not matched to a gene: 10. The CDR3, as DNA: TGTGCCAGCAGCTCCTTTACAGGGGTGGTAGGCTACACCTTC. This translates into CASSSFTGVVGYTF.

The chain couples TRBV21-1 to TRBJ2-7; TRBD1, as called in the table, went unchecked against the DNA. TRBV21-1 is flagged as a pseudogene. The CDR3 runs 15 residues. The DNA for the CDR3 is TGTGCCAGCAGCCTGACTAGGGACAGGGTATGGGAGCAGTACTTC. It yields the protein CASSLTRDRVWEQYF.

The chain combines TRBV4-3 with TRBJ2-7, with 7 nucleotides matching TRBD1. Trimming at V came to 2 bases and at J to 0 bases, leaving 1 base not matched to a gene. Per the germline V gene, CDR1 is LGHNA and CDR2 is YSLEER. The CDR3 totals 14 residues. This CDR3 is CASSQNRGSYEQYF. The CDR3 DNA is TGCGCCAGCAGCCAAAACAGGGGCTCCTACGAGCAGTACTTC.

This clone was counted between two and nine times. The CDR3 sequence is CASHTGDSPLHF. The DNA for the CDR3 is TGTGCCAGCCATACGGGGGATTCACCCCTCCACTTT. The chain couples TRBV19 to TRBJ1-6; tentatively, D is TRBD1 (5 bases). V lost 9 bases and J 8 bases, leaving 11 bases between the germline ends. The CDR3 loop spans 12 amino acids. Germline V gene sequence: CDR1 LNHDA, CDR2 SQIVND (reference sequence).

V and J are TRBV27 and TRBJ2-2; 12 nucleotides align to TRBD2. CDR3 size: 15 residues. With 6 bases clipped from V and 7 bases from J, the junction kept 6 bases outside the gene matches. The germline CDR1 and CDR2 sequences are MNHEY and SMNVEV (reference sequence). CDR3 nucleotide sequence: TGTGCCAGCAGCGGACTAGCGGGGTTGAGCGGGGAGCTGTTTTTT. Residues: CASSGLAGLSGELFF.

The J gene is TRBJ2-3, the V gene TRBV10-2, with D unclear. Trimming shortened V by 5 bases and J by 2 bases, and 8 bases separated the two germline ends. This CDR3 spans 13 amino acids. CDR1 WSHSY and CDR2 SAAADI come from the germline V gene. DNA of the CDR3: TGCGCCAGCAGTCTGTCGTACACAGATACGCAGTATTTT. Residues: CASSLSYTDTQYF.

The count of this clone is one. The chain has TRBV3-1 (or the pseudogene TRBV3-2) and TRBJ2-1, with 12 bases lining up with TRBD2. CDR1 is LGHDT, CDR2 YNNKEL, per germline (reference sequence). V lost 0 bases to trimming and J lost 6 bases; unmatched junction nucleotides: 6. The length of the CDR3 is 17 residues. The CDR3 DNA reads as TGTGCCAGCAGCCAAGATCTGACTAGCGGGGGTTTCAATGAGCAGTTCTTC. This translates into CASSQDLTSGGFNEQFF.

The rearrangement uses TRBV3-1 (or the pseudogene TRBV3-2) and TRBJ2-3; maybe TRBD2 (5 bases). The CDR3 runs 16 residues. Germline lookup yields CDR1 LGHDT and CDR2 YNNKEL (reference sequence). V lost 2 bases and J 8 bases, leaving 20 bases between the germline ends. The DNA for the CDR3 is TGTGCCAGCAGCCAAACGGGTCGAACTAGGCCAGCTACGCAGTATTTT. It specifies CASSQTGRTRPATQYF.

The chain carries TRBV19 and TRBJ2-7; maybe TRBD2 (5 bases). Germline CDR1 is LNHDA and CDR2 is SQIVND (reference sequence). V lost 1 base and J 0 bases, leaving 7 bases between the germline ends. The CDR3 is made up of 14 amino acids. CDR3 amino acids: CASSIGRGSYEQYF. The CDR3 nucleotides read TGTGCCAGTAGTATAGGTCGGGGCTCCTACGAGCAGTACTTC.

The rearrangement joins TRBV30 to TRBJ1-4; D not certain. Germline V lookup: CDR1 GTSNPN, CDR2 SVGIG (reference sequence). Trimming pared 4 bases from V and 4 bases from J, leaving 13 bases between. The length of the CDR3 is 14 residues. The CDR3 sequence: CAWTNSAINEKLFF. The DNA of the CDR3 is TGTGCCTGGACCAACAGTGCGATTAATGAAAAACTGTTTTTT.

The gene calls are TRBV16 and TRBJ2-7, with 8 bases that match TRBD1. The V gene's germline CDR1 is KGHSY and CDR2 FQNENV. The CDR3 has 14 residues. The junction had 2 bases not matched to a gene; V was cut back by 2 bases and J by 2 bases. CDR3 region: CASSQGQGPYEQYF. CDR3 bases: TGTGCCAGCAGCCAAGGACAGGGACCCTACGAGCAGTACTTC.